A single sample gave rise to the 29 T cell receptor beta chains below, sequenced in a study of somatic mutations in cytotoxic T cells in rheumatoid arthritis. Profiling relied on immunoSEQ multiplex PCR, and the TCRdb table lists in-frame clones only, not all of them. The sample consists of about 4,800 clones, around 86% of them appearing once. The source material was CD8+ T cells sorted from blood. Receptors were obtained from a woman aged 45-65 years with rheumatoid arthritis.

In its sample, this clone was seen once. The gene calls are TRBV6-5 and TRBJ2-6, with a tentative D call TRBD2 (5 bases). The CDR3 contains 16 residues. Germline CDR1 MNHEY, CDR2 SVGAGI. Trimming removed 4 bases at V and 1 base at J, with 11 bases between. CDR3 in amino acids: CASSSVRGSGANVLTF. The CDR3 bases are TGTGCCAGCAGTTCAGTACGGGGTTCTGGGGCCAACGTCCTGACTTTC.

This clone was detected only once. This chain uses TRBV6-1 with TRBJ1-5; D might be TRBD1 (6 bases). With 6 bases removed from V and 7 bases from J, the gap between germline ends came to 13 bases. The CDR3 runs 13 residues. Germline CDR1 reads MNHNS; CDR2 reads SASEGT. In nucleotides, the CDR3 is TGTGCCAGCAGGGATGACAGGACGCAGCCCCAGCATTTT. This encodes CASRDDRTQPQHF.

This chain joins TRBV5-1 and TRBJ1-2; the D gene is possibly TRBD1 (5 bases). Deletions cut 0 bases from V and 4 bases from J, with 13 bases between. Germline V gives CDR1 SGHRS, CDR2 YFSETQ. This CDR3 is built from 15 residues. This CDR3 is CASSLALAGIYGYTF. CDR3 sequence (DNA): TGCGCCAGCAGCTTGGCCCTGGCAGGGATCTATGGCTACACCTTC.

The chain has TRBV5-4 and TRBJ1-6, with D perhaps TRBD1 (6 bases). The CDR3 runs to 16 residues. CDR1 and CDR2 from the germline V gene are SGHNT and YYREEE (reference sequence). The ends were cut back, 0 bases at V and 6 bases at J, with 13 bases in the middle. The CDR3 DNA follows: TGTGCCAGCAGCTTGGTACAGGGACCTACTAATTCACCCCTCCACTTT. It codes for CASSLVQGPTNSPLHF.

This rearrangement joins TRBV5-4 to TRBJ2-1; 11 bases are a match to TRBD1. The trim removed 3 bases at V and 6 bases at J, leaving 2 bases unmatched. This CDR3 is built from 14 residues. The germline V gene has CDR1 SGHNT and CDR2 YYREEE (reference sequence). The CDR3 coding sequence is TGTGCCAGCAGCTGGACAGGGGGCCGCAATGAGCAGTTCTTC. This translates into CASSWTGGRNEQFF.

The rearrangement joins TRBV7-9 to TRBJ1-2, with 7 bases lining up with TRBD1. The CDR3 runs 14 residues. Germline CDR1 is SEHNR and CDR2 is FQNEAQ (reference sequence). With V trimmed by 4 bases and J by 4 bases, 6 bases remained unmatched. The CDR3 DNA is TGTGCCAGCAGCTCGGGACAGCACGGCTATGGCTACACCTTC. Translating gives CASSSGQHGYGYTF.

The rearrangement links TRBV6-5 to TRBJ1-2, with D possibly TRBD1 on 6 matching bases. Trimming took off 0 bases at V and 8 bases at J, with 16 bases between the two ends. The germline V gene has CDR1 MNHEY and CDR2 SVGAGI. The CDR3 contains 15 residues. The CDR3 region is CASSYSGQGISGYTF. The CDR3 DNA reads TGTGCCAGCAGTTACTCGGGTCAGGGGATTTCCGGCTACACCTTC.

The chain combines TRBV18 with TRBJ2-3, with TRBD1 identical over 7 bases. The V gene end was trimmed by 1 base and the J gene end by 2 bases; junction bases not matched to a gene: 9. The CDR3 runs 17 residues. Germline CDR1 and CDR2: KGHSH and LQKENI. For the CDR3, the DNA is TGTGCCAGCTCACCACTAGACAGGGCTGGACCCACAGATACGCAGTATTTT. Protein product: CASSPLDRAGPTDTQYF.

The rearrangement uses TRBV2 and TRBJ1-5; 9 bases map to TRBD1. From germline, CDR1 is SNHLY and CDR2 FYNNEI. The CDR3 runs 16 residues. Germline trimming cut 7 bases from V and 0 bases from J; bases unmatched to any gene: 7. CDR3 DNA sequence: TGTGCCAGCATAGGACAGGGGACGCTTAGCAATCAGCCCCAGCATTTT. Translation: CASIGQGTLSNQPQHF.

The chain combines TRBV27 with TRBJ2-1; the match to TRBD2 covers 7 bases. The germline V gene encodes CDR1 MNHEY and CDR2 SMNVEV (reference sequence). This CDR3 is built from 14 residues. Trimming took 3 bases from V and 7 from J; bases not matched to a gene: 6. CDR3 in amino acids: CASSLAGEGNEQFF. DNA of the CDR3: TGTGCCAGCAGTTTGGCGGGGGAGGGGAATGAGCAGTTCTTC.

The J gene is TRBJ2-2, the V gene TRBV4-1, with D hard to call. The CDR3 loop spans 16 amino acids. V lost 4 bases and J 0 bases, leaving 12 bases between the germline ends. In germline, CDR1 is MGHRA, CDR2 YSYEKL. CDR3 coding DNA: TGCGCCAGCAGCCCCTCCTCAGGTTCGAACACCGGGGAGCTGTTTTTT. Residues: CASSPSSGSNTGELFF.

The rearrangement joins TRBV9 to TRBJ1-4, with D possibly TRBD1 on 5 matching bases. V shed 3 bases and J shed 4 bases, with 13 bases lying between them. This CDR3 has 15 amino acids. CDR1 SGDLS and CDR2 YYNGEE come from the germline V gene. The chain's CDR3 is CASSEGHFDNEKLFF. CDR3 nucleotides: TGTGCCAGCAGCGAGGGGCATTTTGATAATGAAAAACTGTTTTTT.

A note on this clone: The same CDR3 can be traced to other DNA sequences in this sample. The V gene is TRBV27, the J gene TRBJ1-1; D uncertain. The V end was cut by 4 bases, the J end by 11 bases, with 11 bases between. Germline assignment: CDR1 MNHEY and CDR2 SMNVEV (reference sequence). CDR3 length equals 11 residues. CDR3: CASSYGLMAFF. The DNA of the CDR3 is TGTGCCAGCAGTTACGGTTTGATGGCTTTCTTT.

In DNA form, the CDR3 reads TGTGCCAGCAGTCTCACAGTTCTCAATCAGCCCCAGCATTTT. Its protein product is CASSLTVLNQPQHF. This chain connects TRBV27 to TRBJ1-5; D is undetermined. The CDR3 totals 14 residues. Germline V gives CDR1 MNHEY, CDR2 SMNVEV (reference sequence). With 5 bases removed from V and 3 bases from J, the gap between germline ends came to 11 bases.

This chain connects TRBV11-3 to TRBJ2-5, with 8 nucleotides matching TRBD1. Trimming cost V 4 bases and J 4 bases; bases outside gene matches: 5. The germline V gene encodes CDR1 SGHNT and CDR2 YENEEA. The CDR3 loop spans 14 amino acids. The CDR3 is CASSSTGGRETQYF. CDR3 in DNA: TGTGCCAGCAGCTCCACAGGGGGAAGAGAGACCCAGTACTTC. The variable domain in full, with the rest retrieved from reference TRBV11-3 and TRBJ2-5, is EAGVVQSPRYKIIEKKQPVAFWCNPISGHNTLYWYLQNLGQGPELLIRYENEEAVDDSQLPKDRFSAERLKGVDSTLKIQPAELGDSAVYLCASSSTGGRETQYFGPGTRLLVL.

The chain carries TRBV5-4 and TRBJ2-2; unclear D gene. Trimming cost V 1 base and J 1 base, with 5 bases left between them. Germline lookup yields CDR1 SGHNT and CDR2 YYREEE (reference sequence). There are 14 residues in the CDR3. CDR3 DNA sequence: TGTGCCAGCAGCTTGCTCGGGAACACCGGGGAGCTGTTTTTT. It codes for CASSLLGNTGELFF.

About this clone itself: Other DNA sequences in this specimen translate into the identical CDR3. CDR3 sequence: CASSLTKSSYNSPLHF. CDR3 nucleotides: TGCGCCAGCAGCCTCACTAAGAGCTCCTATAATTCACCCCTCCACTTT. This chain links TRBV4-1 with TRBJ1-6; D remains ambiguous. Trimming removed 4 bases from V and 0 bases from J, with 10 bases in between. The CDR3 consists of 16 residues. Germline CDR1 MGHRA, CDR2 YSYEKL.

V and J are TRBV9 and TRBJ1-2, with D possibly TRBD1 on 5 matching bases. V lost 0 bases, J lost 6 bases, and 18 bases lay in between. The V gene's germline CDR1 is SGDLS and CDR2 YYNGEE. The CDR3 is 16 residues long. CDR3 sequence (DNA): TGTGCCAGCAGCGTAGCGGCAGGGAAGGGGAGGGATGGCTACACCTTC. Translating it yields CASSVAAGKGRDGYTF.

The genes are TRBV4-1 and TRBJ1-3, with D maybe TRBD1 (5 bases). The CDR3 length is 16 residues. The V gene's germline CDR1 is MGHRA and CDR2 YSYEKL. V lost 0 bases, J lost 0 bases, and 9 bases lay in between. The chain's CDR3 is CASSQEGGGSGNTIYF. CDR3 bases: TGCGCCAGCAGCCAAGAGGGGGGGGGCTCTGGAAACACCATATATTTT.

J is TRBJ2-2 and V is TRBV9, with D uncertain. Germline-derived CDR1 and CDR2 are SGDLS and YYNGEE. Trimming pared 0 bases from V and 5 bases from J, leaving 5 bases between. This CDR3 has 13 amino acids. Here the CDR3 reads CASSVGTTGELFF. CDR3 in DNA: TGTGCCAGCAGCGTAGGAACTACCGGGGAGCTGTTTTTT.

The chain couples TRBV7-9 to TRBJ2-1; 8 positions agree with TRBD2. Germline V lookup: CDR1 SEHNR, CDR2 FQNEAQ (reference sequence). The CDR3 runs 15 residues. The V segment lost 5 bases and the J segment 5 bases; nucleotides outside the gene matches: 8. The CDR3 DNA sequence: TGTGCCAGCAGCGAACAGGGACTAGGGGACAATGAGCAGTTCTTC. This codes for CASSEQGLGDNEQFF.

The gene calls are TRBV4-1 and TRBJ2-1, with 11 bases that match TRBD2. CDR3 length: 17 residues. From germline, CDR1 is MGHRA and CDR2 YSYEKL. V shed 0 bases, J shed 4 bases, and the junction held 5 bases outside the gene matches. Here the CDR3 reads CASSQELAGGLYNEQFF. CDR3 in DNA: TGCGCCAGCAGCCAAGAATTAGCGGGGGGGCTTTACAATGAGCAGTTCTTC.

CDR3 residues: CASSPLRDTVWPQHF. The CDR3 DNA follows: TGTGCCAGCAGTCCTCTCCGGGACACCGTGTGGCCCCAGCATTTT. The rearrangement links TRBV6-1 to TRBJ1-5; TRBD1 is a possible D gene (6 bases). Trimming removed 5 bases at V and 9 bases at J, with 20 bases between. There are 15 residues in the CDR3. The germline gives CDR1 MNHNS, CDR2 SASEGT.

The V call is TRBV4-2, the J call TRBJ1-1; D is undetermined. The CDR3 is 15 amino acids. Trimming shortened V by 8 bases and J by 0 bases, and 16 bases separated the two germline ends. Germline CDR1 LGHNA, CDR2 YNFKEQ. The CDR3, as DNA: TGTGCCAGCTTAAGAAGTCCGGACTTGAACACTGAAGCTTTCTTT. This encodes CASLRSPDLNTEAFF.

The chain links TRBV29-1 to TRBJ1-2; 8 nucleotides line up with TRBD1. The CDR3 length is 15 residues. The trim removed 3 bases at V and 5 bases at J, leaving 11 bases unmatched. Looked up from germline, CDR1 is SQVTM and CDR2 is ANQGSEA. This CDR3 is CSVEPTGTGSYGYTF. Written as DNA, the CDR3 is TGCAGCGTTGAGCCCACCGGGACAGGATCTTATGGCTACACCTTC. Complete variable domain (other parts from reference TRBV29-1 and TRBJ1-2): SAVISQKPSRDICQRGTSLTIQCQVDSQVTMMFWYRQQPGQSLTLIATANQGSEATYESGFVIDKFPISRPNLTFSTLTVSNMSPEDSSIYLCSVEPTGTGSYGYTFGSGTRLTVV.

The chain combines TRBV27 with TRBJ1-2; D possibly corresponds to TRBD1 (6 bases). The CDR3 covers 15 residues. Germline V lookup: CDR1 MNHEY, CDR2 SMNVEV (reference sequence). Trimming removed 2 bases at V and 6 bases at J, with 16 bases between. DNA of the CDR3: TGTGCCAGCAGTTTAGGGGTACAGGGTCTAAATGGCTACACCTTC. Amino acid sequence: CASSLGVQGLNGYTF.

J is TRBJ2-5 and V is TRBV7-9; D may be TRBD1 (5 bases). Deletions cut 3 bases from V and 1 base from J, with 15 bases between. The germline V gene encodes CDR1 SEHNR and CDR2 FQNEAQ (reference sequence). This CDR3 is 16 amino acids long. The CDR3 bases are TGTGCCAGCAGCTTCCTCGACAGCTCGCCCCAAGAGACCCAGTACTTC. Amino acid sequence: CASSFLDSSPQETQYF.

The chain has TRBV7-8 and TRBJ2-5; 8 bases match TRBD2. V was clipped by 0 bases and J by 5 bases; unmatched bases: 11. CDR1 SGHVS and CDR2 FQNEAQ come from the germline V gene. The CDR3 is 17 residues long. DNA for the CDR3: TGTGCCAGCAGCTTAGCCCCCCAACTAGCGGACGGGGAGACCCAGTACTTC. Protein sequence: CASSLAPQLADGETQYF.

V gene TRBV4-1 combines with J gene TRBJ2-7, with 7 nucleotides matching TRBD1. The CDR3 has 13 residues. The germline gives CDR1 MGHRA, CDR2 YSYEKL. V was pared by 5 bases and J by 3 bases, with 4 bases of the junction left unmatched. The CDR3 is CASSYRGNYEQYF. The CDR3 bases are TGCGCCAGCAGCTACAGGGGAAACTACGAGCAGTACTTC.